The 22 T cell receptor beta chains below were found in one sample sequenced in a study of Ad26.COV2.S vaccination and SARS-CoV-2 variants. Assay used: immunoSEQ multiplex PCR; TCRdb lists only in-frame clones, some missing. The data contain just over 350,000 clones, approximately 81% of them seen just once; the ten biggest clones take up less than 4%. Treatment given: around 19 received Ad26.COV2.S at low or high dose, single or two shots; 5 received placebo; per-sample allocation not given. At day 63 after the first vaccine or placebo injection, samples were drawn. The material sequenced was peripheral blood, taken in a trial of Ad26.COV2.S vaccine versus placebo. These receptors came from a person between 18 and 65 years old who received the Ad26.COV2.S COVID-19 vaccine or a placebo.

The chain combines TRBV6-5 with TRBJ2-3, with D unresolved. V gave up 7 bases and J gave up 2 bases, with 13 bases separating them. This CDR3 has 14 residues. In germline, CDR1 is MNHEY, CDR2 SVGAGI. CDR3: CASTPPGPTDTQYF. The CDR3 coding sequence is TGTGCCAGCACCCCCCCCGGACCCACAGATACGCAGTATTTT.

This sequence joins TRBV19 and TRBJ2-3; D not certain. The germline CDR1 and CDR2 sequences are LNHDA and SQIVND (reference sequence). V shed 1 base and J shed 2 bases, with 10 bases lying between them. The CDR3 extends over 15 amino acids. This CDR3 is CASSIGRSYTDTQYF. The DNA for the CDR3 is TGTGCCAGTAGTATAGGCAGGTCTTACACAGATACGCAGTATTTT.

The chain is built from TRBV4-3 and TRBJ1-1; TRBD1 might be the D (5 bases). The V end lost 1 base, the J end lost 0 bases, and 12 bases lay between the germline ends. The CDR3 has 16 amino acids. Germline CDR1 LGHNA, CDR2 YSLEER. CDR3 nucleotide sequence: TGCGCCAGCAGCCAAGGGAGGACATATATGAACACTGAAGCTTTCTTT. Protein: CASSQGRTYMNTEAFF.

CDR3 coding DNA: TGCGCCAGCAGCTCCGGGACTAGCGGGGCCTACAATGAGCAGTTCTTC. This codes for CASSSGTSGAYNEQFF. The chain carries TRBV5-1 and TRBJ2-1; 13 bases are shared with TRBD2. J was trimmed by 2 bases and V by 3 bases; bases with no gene match: 2. The CDR3 is made up of 16 amino acids. Germline V CDR1 and CDR2: SGHRS, YFSETQ. Looking up the rest from reference TRBV5-1 and TRBJ2-1 gives the full variable domain: KAGVTQTPRYLIKTRGQQVTLSCSPISGHRSVSWYQQTPGQGLQFLFEYFSETQRNKGNFPGRFSGRQFSNSRSEMNVSTLELGDSALYLCASSSGTSGAYNEQFFGPGTRLTVL.

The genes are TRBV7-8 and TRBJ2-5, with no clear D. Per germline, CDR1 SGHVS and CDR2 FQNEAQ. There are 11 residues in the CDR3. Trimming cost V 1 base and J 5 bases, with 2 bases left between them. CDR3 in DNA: TGTGCCAGCAGCTTAGTTGAGACCCAGTACTTC. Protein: CASSLVETQYF.

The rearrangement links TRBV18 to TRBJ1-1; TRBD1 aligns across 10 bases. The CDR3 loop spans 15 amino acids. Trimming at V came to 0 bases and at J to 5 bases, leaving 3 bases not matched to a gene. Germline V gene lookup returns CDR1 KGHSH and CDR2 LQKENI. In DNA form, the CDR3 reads TGTGCCAGCTCACCACCGGGGACAGGGGAGACTGAAGCTTTCTTT. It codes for CASSPPGTGETEAFF.

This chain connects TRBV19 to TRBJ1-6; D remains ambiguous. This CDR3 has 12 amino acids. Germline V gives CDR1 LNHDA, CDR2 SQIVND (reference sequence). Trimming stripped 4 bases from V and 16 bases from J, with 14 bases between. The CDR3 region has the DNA TGTGCCAGTAGTAACCCCGGCAAGCCGCTCCACTTT. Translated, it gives CASSNPGKPLHF.

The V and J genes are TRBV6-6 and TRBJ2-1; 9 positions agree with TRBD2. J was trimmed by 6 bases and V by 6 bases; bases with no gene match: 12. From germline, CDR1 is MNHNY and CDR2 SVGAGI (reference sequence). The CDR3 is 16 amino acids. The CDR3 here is CASSDHAGGPVNEQFF. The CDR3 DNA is TGTGCCAGCAGCGATCATGCGGGGGGGCCCGTCAATGAGCAGTTCTTC.

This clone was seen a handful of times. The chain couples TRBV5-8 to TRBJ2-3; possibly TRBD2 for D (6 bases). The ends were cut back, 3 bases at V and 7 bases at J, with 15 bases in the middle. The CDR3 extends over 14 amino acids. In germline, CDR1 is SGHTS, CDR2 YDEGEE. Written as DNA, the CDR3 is TGTGCCAGCAGCTGGGAGGAGGGGATAAATACGCAGTATTTT. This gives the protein CASSWEEGINTQYF.

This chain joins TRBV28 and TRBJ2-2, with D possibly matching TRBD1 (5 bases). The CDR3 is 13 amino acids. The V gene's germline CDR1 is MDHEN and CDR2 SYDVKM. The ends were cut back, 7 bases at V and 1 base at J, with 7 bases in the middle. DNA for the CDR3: TGTGCCAGCAAGGGGCAGAACACCGGGGAGCTGTTTTTT. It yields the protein CASKGQNTGELFF. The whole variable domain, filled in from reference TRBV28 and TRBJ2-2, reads DVKVTQSSRYLVKRTGEKVFLECVQDMDHENMFWYRQDPGLGLRLIYFSYDVKMKEKGDIPEGYSVSREKKERFSLILESASTNQTSMYLCASKGQNTGELFFGEGSRLTVL.

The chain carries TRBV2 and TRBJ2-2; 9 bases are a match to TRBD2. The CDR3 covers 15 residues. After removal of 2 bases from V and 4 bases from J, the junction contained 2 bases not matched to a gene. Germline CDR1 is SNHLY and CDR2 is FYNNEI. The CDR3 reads CASSERLAATGELFF. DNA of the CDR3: TGTGCCAGCAGTGAAAGACTAGCGGCCACCGGGGAGCTGTTTTTT.

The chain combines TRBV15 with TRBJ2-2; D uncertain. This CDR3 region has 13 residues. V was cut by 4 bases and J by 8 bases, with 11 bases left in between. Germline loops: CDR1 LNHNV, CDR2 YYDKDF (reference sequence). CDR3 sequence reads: CATSKILSGELFF. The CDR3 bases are TGTGCCACCAGCAAAATCCTGAGTGGGGAGCTGTTTTTT.

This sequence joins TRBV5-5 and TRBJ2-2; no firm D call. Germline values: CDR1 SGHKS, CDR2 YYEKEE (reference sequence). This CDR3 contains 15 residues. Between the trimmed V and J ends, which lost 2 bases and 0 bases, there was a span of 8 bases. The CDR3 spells CASSLRVANTGELFF. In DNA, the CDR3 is TGTGCCAGCAGCTTAAGGGTTGCGAACACCGGGGAGCTGTTTTTT.

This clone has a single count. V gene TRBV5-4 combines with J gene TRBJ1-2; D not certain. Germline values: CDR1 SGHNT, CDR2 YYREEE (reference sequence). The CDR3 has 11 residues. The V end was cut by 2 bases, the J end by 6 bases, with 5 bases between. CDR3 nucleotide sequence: TGTGCCAGCAGCTTCGGGGATGGCTACACCTTC. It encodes CASSFGDGYTF.

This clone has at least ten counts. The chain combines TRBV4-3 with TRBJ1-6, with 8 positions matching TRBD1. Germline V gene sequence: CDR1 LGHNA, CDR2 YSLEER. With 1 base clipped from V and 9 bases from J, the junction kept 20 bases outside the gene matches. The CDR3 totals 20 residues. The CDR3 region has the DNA TGCGCCAGCAGCCAAGTTCGCACCTCGGGCAGGGGGCGGTCGGGTTCACCCCTCCACTTT. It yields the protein CASSQVRTSGRGRSGSPLHF.

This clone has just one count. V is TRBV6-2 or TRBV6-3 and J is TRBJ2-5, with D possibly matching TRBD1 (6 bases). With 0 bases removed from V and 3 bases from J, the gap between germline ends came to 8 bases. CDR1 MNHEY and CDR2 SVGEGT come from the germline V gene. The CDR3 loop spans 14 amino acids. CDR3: CASSYSNREETQYF. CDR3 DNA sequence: TGTGCCAGCAGTTACTCGAACAGGGAAGAGACCCAGTACTTC.

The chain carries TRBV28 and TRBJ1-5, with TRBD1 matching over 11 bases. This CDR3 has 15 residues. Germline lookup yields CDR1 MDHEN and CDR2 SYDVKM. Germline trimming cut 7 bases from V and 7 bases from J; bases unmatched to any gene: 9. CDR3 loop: CASTRDRGGEQPQHF. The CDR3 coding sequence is TGTGCCAGCACCCGGGACAGGGGGGGAGAGCAGCCCCAGCATTTT.

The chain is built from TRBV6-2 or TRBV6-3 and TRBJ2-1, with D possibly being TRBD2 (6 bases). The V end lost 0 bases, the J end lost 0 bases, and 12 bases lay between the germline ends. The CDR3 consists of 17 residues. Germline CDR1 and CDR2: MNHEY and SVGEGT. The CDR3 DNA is TGTGCCAGCAGTTACTCTGGGCAGGGAGGCTCCTACAATGAGCAGTTCTTC. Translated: CASSYSGQGGSYNEQFF.

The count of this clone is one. CDR3 sequence reads: CASSVASGINYGYTF. CDR3 DNA: TGTGCCAGCAGCGTAGCTTCAGGGATCAACTATGGCTACACCTTC. This rearrangement joins TRBV9 to TRBJ1-2; D might be TRBD1 (5 bases). Germline assignment: CDR1 SGDLS and CDR2 YYNGEE. Trimming removed 0 bases at V and 2 bases at J, with 11 bases between. CDR3 size: 15 residues.

The CDR3 spells CAWIPGGHSGNTIYF. DNA of the CDR3: TGTGCCTGGATCCCCGGGGGCCACTCTGGAAACACCATATATTTT. V and J are TRBV30 and TRBJ1-3, with D maybe TRBD1 (6 bases). The V gene lost 4 bases and the J gene lost 0 bases, with 13 bases spanning the gap. This CDR3 is built from 15 residues. Germline V gene sequence: CDR1 GTSNPN, CDR2 SVGIG (reference sequence). The full variable domain, its missing parts supplied by reference TRBV30 and TRBJ1-3, is SQTIHQWPATLVQPVGSPLSLECTVEGTSNPNLYWYRQAAGRGLQLLFYSVGIGQISSEVPQNLSASRPQDRQFILSSKKLLLSDSGFYLCAWIPGGHSGNTIYFGEGSWLTVV.

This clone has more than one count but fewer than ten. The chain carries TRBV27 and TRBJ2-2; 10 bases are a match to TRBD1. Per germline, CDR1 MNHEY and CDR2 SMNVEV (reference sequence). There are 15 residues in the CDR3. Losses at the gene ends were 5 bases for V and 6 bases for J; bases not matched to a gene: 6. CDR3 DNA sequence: TGTGCCAGCAGTCAGGGACAGGGGCTAGCCGGGGAGCTGTTTTTT. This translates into CASSQGQGLAGELFF.

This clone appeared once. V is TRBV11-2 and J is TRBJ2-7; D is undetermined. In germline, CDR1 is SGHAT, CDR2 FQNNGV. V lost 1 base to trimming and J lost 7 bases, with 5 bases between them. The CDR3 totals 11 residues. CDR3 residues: CASSLVSEQYF. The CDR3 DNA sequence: TGTGCCAGCAGCTTAGTCTCGGAGCAGTACTTC.